This entry lists 24 T cell receptor beta chains sequenced from one sample in a study of blood T cell repertoires in COVID-19. Sequenced by immunoSEQ multiplex PCR; TCRdb stores in-frame clones only, minus some. Of 55,000 to 90,000 clones in the sample, approximately 86% were seen once. The specimen sequenced was peripheral blood. The receptors shown here come from a woman aged 55-69 years with acute or convalescent COVID-19.

The rearrangement links TRBV29-1 to TRBJ1-2, with TRBD1 identical over 7 bases. The CDR3 extends over 13 amino acids. Losses at the gene ends were 4 bases for V and 4 bases for J; bases not matched to a gene: 6. CDR1 SQVTM and CDR2 ANQGSEA come from the germline V gene. The DNA of the CDR3 is TGCAGCGTTGCACGGGACAGAACCTATGGCTACACCTTC. Amino acid sequence: CSVARDRTYGYTF.

This chain joins TRBV20-1 and TRBJ2-1; 10 nucleotides agree with TRBD2. J gave up 5 bases and V 3 bases, and 7 bases lay outside the gene matches. From germline, CDR1 is DFQATT and CDR2 SNEGSKA (reference sequence). The CDR3 length is 15 residues. The CDR3 region is CSASGVAGGHNEQFF. Written as DNA, the CDR3 is TGCAGTGCTAGTGGGGTAGCGGGGGGTCACAATGAGCAGTTCTTC.

The chain is built from TRBV4-2 and TRBJ2-6, with D possibly TRBD2 on 7 matching bases. V was clipped by 4 bases and J by 3 bases, with 13 bases between them. Per the germline V gene, CDR1 is LGHNA and CDR2 is YNFKEQ. This CDR3 has 16 amino acids. CDR3 nucleotides: TGTGCCAGCAGCCCCAGAGGGGGGGGTGGGGCCAACGTCCTGACTTTC. It translates to CASSPRGGGGANVLTF.

J is TRBJ1-5 and V is TRBV19; maybe TRBD1 (5 bases). V shed 7 bases and J shed 5 bases, with 18 bases lying between them. The CDR3 loop spans 15 amino acids. CDR1 and CDR2 (germline): LNHDA, SQIVND (reference sequence). The DNA of the CDR3 is TGTGCCAGTACCACGGTCGGGGGAGGGCATCAGCCCCAGCATTTT. It codes for CASTTVGGGHQPQHF.

Here the CDR3 reads CAISLDRGYEQYF. In DNA form, the CDR3 reads TGTGCCATCAGTCTTGACAGGGGCTACGAGCAGTACTTC. The chain links TRBV10-3 to TRBJ2-7, with 8 bases identical to TRBD1. The CDR3 is made up of 13 amino acids. Per the germline V gene, CDR1 is ENHRY and CDR2 is SYGVKD. V lost 5 bases and J lost 3; bases outside the gene matches: 3.

This clone has only one observation. V is TRBV5-1 and J is TRBJ1-3; 7 positions match TRBD1. The germline V gene encodes CDR1 SGHRS and CDR2 YFSETQ. CDR3 size: 16 residues. The ends lost 4 bases at V and 2 bases at J; junction bases unmatched: 9. CDR3 DNA: TGCGCCAGCAGCCGAGCAGTGGACAGGACTGGAAACACCATATATTTT. This sequence encodes CASSRAVDRTGNTIYF.

The CDR3 protein is CASSERRDTEAFF. The CDR3 region has the DNA TGTGCCAGCAGTGAGCGCAGGGACACTGAAGCTTTCTTT. J is TRBJ1-1 and V is TRBV2; D might be TRBD1 (5 bases). The CDR3 has 13 residues. Deletions cut 3 bases from V and 3 bases from J, with 8 bases between. The germline CDR1 and CDR2 sequences are SNHLY and FYNNEI.

The chain couples TRBV28 to TRBJ2-7; 8 positions match TRBD2. Germline V gene sequence: CDR1 MDHEN, CDR2 SYDVKM. The CDR3 totals 13 residues. Germline trimming cut 6 bases from V and 1 base from J; bases unmatched to any gene: 2. This CDR3 reads CASSPGGSYEQYF. For the CDR3, the DNA is TGTGCCAGCAGCCCGGGGGGGTCCTACGAGCAGTACTTC.

The V gene is TRBV5-8, the J gene TRBJ2-1, with 7 bases aligning to TRBD1. V dropped 5 bases and J dropped 5; count of bases not matched to a gene: 10. This CDR3 comprises 15 residues. Germline-derived CDR1 and CDR2 are SGHTS and YDEGEE. The CDR3 is CASRPPNDRDNEQFF. CDR3 nucleotides: TGTGCCAGCAGACCTCCCAATGACAGGGACAATGAGCAGTTCTTC.

The genes are TRBV5-4 and TRBJ2-5; D possibly corresponds to TRBD2 (6 bases). The CDR3 is 15 amino acids. From germline, CDR1 is SGHNT and CDR2 YYREEE (reference sequence). The germline V and J ends were trimmed by 5 bases and 4 bases, with 18 bases remaining between them. The CDR3 is CASREGSHRGETQYF. In nucleotides, the CDR3 is TGTGCCAGCAGGGAGGGGTCTCATAGGGGAGAGACCCAGTACTTC.

The CDR3 DNA is TGTGCCAGCAGTTACGCGGGCCCTAGCGGACGTACGCAGTATTTT. Amino acid sequence: CASSYAGPSGRTQYF. This sequence joins TRBV6-5 and TRBJ2-3; 7 bases line up with TRBD2. V dropped 2 bases and J dropped 8; count of bases not matched to a gene: 10. The CDR3 covers 15 residues. CDR1 and CDR2 from the germline V gene are MNHEY and SVGAGI.

The chain links TRBV29-1 to TRBJ1-1; D not certain. Trimming removed 3 bases at V and 4 bases at J, with 12 bases between. From germline, CDR1 is SQVTM and CDR2 ANQGSEA. This CDR3 contains 13 residues. The CDR3 nucleotides read TGCAGCGTTGAGAGGGTTAGCGGCACTGAAGCTTTCTTT. Translated, it gives CSVERVSGTEAFF.

This rearrangement joins TRBV14 to TRBJ2-2; 8 bases are a match to TRBD1. Per the germline V gene, CDR1 is SGHDN and CDR2 is FVKESK. The CDR3 has 15 residues. J lost 5 bases, V lost 4 bases, and 6 bases had no gene match. The CDR3 region is CASSRGRGLTGELFF. The DNA of the CDR3 is TGTGCCAGCAGCCGGGGCAGGGGGCTAACCGGGGAGCTGTTTTTT.

This clone has only a few counts. The chain employs TRBV7-9 and TRBJ1-1; tentative D call: TRBD1 (6 bases). V lost 3 bases to trimming and J lost 6 bases, with 14 bases between them. From germline, CDR1 is SEHNR and CDR2 FQNEAQ (reference sequence). CDR3 length equals 14 residues. CDR3 sequence (DNA): TGTGCCAGCAGCTTCGGGGACAATCGGGCTGAAGCTTTCTTT. This gives the protein CASSFGDNRAEAFF.

This clone showed up just a few times. The chain is built from TRBV4-2 and TRBJ2-1, with 9 nucleotides matching TRBD1. The CDR3 has 16 residues. V lost 3 bases to trimming and J lost 1 base; unmatched junction nucleotides: 4. Germline assignment: CDR1 LGHNA and CDR2 YNFKEQ. CDR3 DNA sequence: TGTGCCAGCAGCCACCGAGGACAGGGGTCCTACAATGAGCAGTTCTTC. Translation: CASSHRGQGSYNEQFF.

The rearrangement joins TRBV4-1 to TRBJ2-3; 8 bases are a match to TRBD2. The CDR3 totals 14 residues. Germline CDR1 reads MGHRA; CDR2 reads YSYEKL. V was clipped by 7 bases and J by 5 bases; unmatched bases: 8. This CDR3 reads CASTGGLAGDTQYF. The CDR3 bases are TGCGCCAGCACGGGGGGTCTAGCGGGAGATACGCAGTATTTT.

This chain uses TRBV2 with TRBJ2-3, with 7 bases lining up with TRBD2. Germline CDR1 and CDR2: SNHLY and FYNNEI. V was clipped by 3 bases and J by 4 bases; unmatched bases: 7. CDR3 length: 15 amino acids. The CDR3 is CASSELTSQADTQYF. CDR3 in DNA: TGTGCCAGCAGTGAGCTGACTAGCCAAGCAGATACGCAGTATTTT. Using reference TRBV2 and TRBJ2-3 for the parts outside the CDR3, the full variable domain is EPEVTQTPSHQVTQMGQEVILRCVPISNHLYFYWYRQILGQKVEFLVSFYNNEISEKSEIFDDQFSVERPDGSNFTLKIRSTKLEDSAMYFCASSELTSQADTQYFGPGTRLTVL.

The V call is TRBV2, the J call TRBJ2-3, with 9 bases matching TRBD2. With 7 bases clipped from V and 1 base from J, the junction kept 6 bases outside the gene matches. The CDR3 has 15 residues. Germline V gives CDR1 SNHLY, CDR2 FYNNEI. CDR3 protein: CASTRLAAGTDTQYF. Written as DNA, the CDR3 is TGTGCCAGCACGAGACTAGCGGCGGGCACAGATACGCAGTATTTT. The variable domain in full, with the rest retrieved from reference TRBV2 and TRBJ2-3, is EPEVTQTPSHQVTQMGQEVILRCVPISNHLYFYWYRQILGQKVEFLVSFYNNEISEKSEIFDDQFSVERPDGSNFTLKIRSTKLEDSAMYFCASTRLAAGTDTQYFGPGTRLTVL.

The chain joins TRBV2 to TRBJ2-7, with D perhaps TRBD2 (6 bases). The ends were cut back, 2 bases at V and 2 bases at J, with 13 bases in the middle. The CDR3 runs 15 residues. Germline lookup yields CDR1 SNHLY and CDR2 FYNNEI. The CDR3 DNA follows: TGTGCCAGCAGTGAATCCGGGGGTGTCACCTACGAGCAGTACTTC. Amino acids: CASSESGGVTYEQYF. Full variable domain (remainder filled in from reference TRBV2 and TRBJ2-7): EPEVTQTPSHQVTQMGQEVILRCVPISNHLYFYWYRQILGQKVEFLVSFYNNEISEKSEIFDDQFSVERPDGSNFTLKIRSTKLEDSAMYFCASSESGGVTYEQYFGPGTRLTVT.

This clone came up a few times. V and J are TRBV3-1 (or the pseudogene TRBV3-2) and TRBJ1-5; D is perhaps TRBD1 (5 bases). Trimming shortened V by 5 bases and J by 6 bases, and 23 bases separated the two germline ends. In germline, CDR1 is LGHDT, CDR2 YNNKEL (reference sequence). The CDR3 runs to 17 residues. The chain's CDR3 is CASSSSRAGIWSQPQHF. DNA for the CDR3: TGTGCCAGCAGCTCTTCACGAGCAGGGATTTGGAGTCAGCCCCAGCATTTT.

V and J are TRBV7-8 and TRBJ2-3; TRBD2 agrees at 9 bases. Germline CDR1 SGHVS, CDR2 FQNEAQ. J gave up 0 bases and V 5 bases, and 6 bases lay outside the gene matches. There are 16 residues in the CDR3. Here the CDR3 reads CASSPRTSASTDTQYF. The DNA of the CDR3 is TGTGCCAGCAGCCCACGGACTAGCGCCAGCACAGATACGCAGTATTTT.

The V call is TRBV6-5, the J call TRBJ2-5; D might be TRBD2 (6 bases). The CDR3 sequence is 14 residues long. The germline V gene encodes CDR1 MNHEY and CDR2 SVGAGI. The ends were cut back, 5 bases at V and 6 bases at J, with 16 bases in the middle. The CDR3 bases are TGTGCCAGCAGTACCCGGCCGGGGGAGAAGACCCAGTACTTC. It translates to CASSTRPGEKTQYF.

The chain is built from TRBV3-1 (or the pseudogene TRBV3-2) and TRBJ2-2; unclear D gene. This CDR3 has 12 amino acids. V dropped 1 base and J dropped 6 bases, with 3 bases sitting between them. Germline values: CDR1 LGHDT, CDR2 YNNKEL (reference sequence). CDR3 nucleotides: TGTGCCAGCAGCCAAGGAGCCGGGGAGCTGTTTTTT. Translation: CASSQGAGELFF.

The V gene is TRBV12-3 or TRBV12-4, the J gene TRBJ1-2, with 7 bases fitting TRBD1. V lost 6 bases and J lost 4; bases outside the gene matches: 5. This CDR3 is 13 amino acids long. The CDR3 is CASSQGGLYGYTF. As DNA, the CDR3 is TGTGCCAGCAGCCAAGGGGGCCTCTATGGCTACACCTTC.